This T cell receptor (beta chain) was documented in a study of shared clonotypes between healthy human individuals. Points from the study as a whole: Clonotype sharing among donors, it was expected, would be affected by sequencing depth. Sampling covered blood only; tissue repertoires likely differ. Sharing across a few donors was seen in around 5% of naive CD4 clonotypes.

A note on this clone: Its antigen is unidentified.

The run depth of the assay was deep. Libraries were prepared by immunoSEQ multiplex PCR; TCRdb keeps only in-frame clonotypes and omits some of them. Of about 2.1 million clones in the sample, more than 85% were seen once. Naive CD8 populations comprised CD45RO-negative cells positively selected for CCR7, excluding terminally differentiated effector memory CD45RA+ cells. Sequencing input: naive CD8+ T cells from PBMCs. This clonotype was obtained from a man aged 18 to 30 in good health. Some clones in this sample may be carry-over from other donors' samples.

The CDR3 DNA is TGTGCCAGCAGTTTATCAACGCGGGTAGGGTACAATGAGCAGTTCTTC. It specifies CASSLSTRVGYNEQFF. The rearrangement uses TRBV27 and TRBJ2-1; D perhaps matches TRBD2 (5 bases). The CDR3 has 16 residues. V lost 0 bases, J lost 4 bases, and 13 bases lay in between. Germline CDR1 MNHEY, CDR2 SMNVEV (reference sequence).